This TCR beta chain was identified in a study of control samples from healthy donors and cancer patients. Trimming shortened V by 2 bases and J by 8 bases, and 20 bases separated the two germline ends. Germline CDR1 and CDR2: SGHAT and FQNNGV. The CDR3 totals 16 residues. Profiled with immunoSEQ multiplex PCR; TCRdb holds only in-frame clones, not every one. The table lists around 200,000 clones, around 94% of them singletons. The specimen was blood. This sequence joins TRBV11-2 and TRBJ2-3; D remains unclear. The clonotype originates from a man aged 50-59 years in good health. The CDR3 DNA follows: TGTGCCAGCAGCTTACGGTCTAGGCCAGAAGGTAGTACGCAGTATTTT. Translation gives CASSLRSRPEGSTQYF.